One and the same sample provided the 21 T cell receptor beta chains below, sequenced in a study of cytomegalovirus exposure and HLA in healthy donors. 13 Jbeta primers and 60 Vbeta primers were used for the PCR. Clones were sequenced by immunoSEQ multiplex PCR, and TCRdb holds only the in-frame ones, with some missing. The repertoire holds 35,000 to 45,000 clones, with around half as singletons. The sequencing input was PBMCs. The receptors were gathered from a human donor in good health.

The chain combines TRBV4-2 with TRBJ2-2; 7 bases agree with TRBD1. Germline CDR1 and CDR2: LGHNA and YNFKEQ. The J segment lost 6 bases and the V segment lost 4 bases, leaving 5 bases of the junction unmatched. The CDR3 extends over 14 amino acids. The CDR3 loop reads CASSRRQGSGELFF. The CDR3, as DNA: TGTGCCAGCAGCCGCCGACAGGGTTCCGGGGAGCTGTTTTTT.

This clone came up a few times. The chain recombines TRBV6-5 with TRBJ1-1; D is uncertain. The V gene lost 5 bases and the J gene lost 5 bases, with 6 bases spanning the gap. CDR1 and CDR2 (germline): MNHEY, SVGAGI. CDR3 length: 11 amino acids. The CDR3 nucleotides read TGTGCCAGCAGTACGGGGACTGAAGCTTTCTTT. It encodes CASSTGTEAFF.

This clone appeared a few times. The chain combines TRBV7-3 with TRBJ2-7, with D perhaps TRBD2 (5 bases). From germline, CDR1 is SGHTA and CDR2 FQGTGA. The CDR3 length is 15 residues. Trimming removed 4 bases from V and 8 bases from J, with 21 bases in between. CDR3 nucleotide sequence: TGTGCCAGCAGCTCGCCCTCCTCGGCAGGAGGTAAGCAGTACTTC. Protein: CASSSPSSAGGKQYF.

This sequence joins TRBV21-1 and TRBJ2-2; the D call TRBD2 from the table was never checked on the DNA. TRBV21-1 is a known pseudogene. The length of the CDR3 is 15 residues. CDR3 sequence reads: CASSKRAEGTGELFF. In nucleotides, the CDR3 is TGTGCCAGCAGCAAACGCGCGGAAGGCACCGGGGAGCTGTTTTTT.

V and J are TRBV20-1 and TRBJ2-1; D is undetermined. Germline V CDR1 and CDR2: DFQATT, SNEGSKA (reference sequence). Trimming removed 6 bases at V and 6 bases at J, with 6 bases between. This CDR3 is 10 amino acids long. As DNA, the CDR3 is TGCAGTGCGGGCCCCAATGAGCAGTTCTTC. It specifies CSAGPNEQFF.

V is TRBV4-1 and J is TRBJ2-3, with 12 bases identical to TRBD1. The CDR3 consists of 17 residues. CDR1 is MGHRA, CDR2 YSYEKL, per germline. Trimming took 1 base from V and 3 from J; bases not matched to a gene: 5. The DNA of the CDR3 is TGCGCCAGCAGCCAAGCTGGGACAGGGGGCTTGACAGATACGCAGTATTTT. Amino acid sequence: CASSQAGTGGLTDTQYF.

This chain uses TRBV7-9 with TRBJ2-3; 13 nucleotides align to TRBD2. This CDR3 spans 17 amino acids. CDR1 SEHNR and CDR2 FQNEAQ come from the germline V gene (reference sequence). The trim removed 0 bases at V and 4 bases at J, leaving 4 bases unmatched. The CDR3 DNA reads as TGTGCCAGCAGCTTAGCCTCACTAGCGGGAGGGCCAGATACGCAGTATTTT. Protein product: CASSLASLAGGPDTQYF.

As concerns this clone: One junction end disagrees with the germline gene, perhaps due to a read error. The chain joins TRBV9 to TRBJ1-2, with D possibly matching TRBD1 (6 bases). The CDR3 runs to 14 residues. Germline CDR1 SGDLS, CDR2 YYNGEE. Here the CDR3 reads CANSVGQTPYGYTF. The CDR3 nucleotides read TGTGCCAACAGCGTCGGACAGACCCCCTATGGCTACACCTTC.

This clone was observed a few times. The chain joins TRBV18 to TRBJ2-7, with 10 bases lining up with TRBD2. CDR3 length: 15 residues. Germline-derived CDR1 and CDR2 are KGHSH and LQKENI. Trimming took 2 bases from V and 3 from J; bases not matched to a gene: 4. The CDR3 loop reads CASSPGLADYYEQYF. CDR3 nucleotides: TGTGCCAGCTCACCAGGACTAGCGGACTACTACGAGCAGTACTTC.

The sample holds a few counts of this clone. This chain links TRBV15 with TRBJ1-5, with unresolved D. V was cut by 1 base and J by 0 bases, with 7 bases left in between. The length of the CDR3 is 15 residues. The V gene's germline CDR1 is LNHNV and CDR2 YYDKDF (reference sequence). DNA of the CDR3: TGTGCCACCAGCAGAGGGCGGCTTAGCAATCAGCCCCAGCATTTT. Encoded protein: CATSRGRLSNQPQHF.

The chain recombines TRBV4-3 with TRBJ1-1, with TRBD1 matching 9 bases. The CDR3 is 15 residues long. V gave up 2 bases and J gave up 1 base; unmatched junction bases: 2. CDR1 and CDR2 (germline): LGHNA, YSLEER. The CDR3 sequence: CASSQYRGRNTEAFF. CDR3 bases: TGCGCCAGCAGCCAATACAGGGGGCGGAACACTGAAGCTTTCTTT.

The gene calls are TRBV29-1 and TRBJ2-1; maybe TRBD2 (6 bases). Germline V gives CDR1 SQVTM, CDR2 ANQGSEA. The ends were cut back, 5 bases at V and 4 bases at J, with 15 bases in the middle. This CDR3 comprises 14 residues. The CDR3 DNA reads as TGCAGCGTTTCCGGAGGGGAATTTTACAATGAGCAGTTCTTC. This sequence encodes CSVSGGEFYNEQFF.

This clone was seen a handful of times. The V gene is TRBV5-4, the J gene TRBJ2-2, with D perhaps matching TRBD2 (7 bases). Trimming took off 4 bases at V and 11 bases at J, with 15 bases between the two ends. Germline CDR1 SGHNT, CDR2 YYREEE (reference sequence). The CDR3 has 13 amino acids. The CDR3 protein is CASSLEGGGELFF. In DNA form, the CDR3 reads TGTGCCAGCAGCCTGGAGGGGGGGGGCGAGCTGTTTTTT. Filled out from reference TRBV5-4 and TRBJ2-2, the complete variable domain reads ETGVTQSPTHLIKTRGQQVTLRCSSQSGHNTVSWYQQALGQGPQFIFQYYREEENGRGNFPPRFSGLQFPNYSSELNVNALELDDSALYLCASSLEGGGELFFGEGSRLTVL.

The chain combines TRBV11-2 with TRBJ1-1, with D possibly TRBD1 on 6 matching bases. The CDR3 loop spans 14 amino acids. Germline V gives CDR1 SGHAT, CDR2 FQNNGV. Trimming pared 0 bases from V and 5 bases from J, leaving 10 bases between. Here the CDR3 DNA reads TGTGCCAGCAGCTTAGAGGGGGCCGGGACTGAAGCTTTCTTT. Protein product: CASSLEGAGTEAFF.

This clone was detected only a few times. The chain employs TRBV29-1 and TRBJ1-2, with D possibly matching TRBD1 (6 bases). The V end lost 2 bases, the J end lost 6 bases, and 13 bases lay between the germline ends. This CDR3 comprises 13 residues. Germline assignment: CDR1 SQVTM and CDR2 ANQGSEA. CDR3 region: CSVEKQGTHGYTF. DNA of the CDR3: TGCAGCGTTGAAAAACAGGGAACCCATGGCTACACCTTC.

This clone was observed a handful of times. The chain uses TRBV5-1 and TRBJ2-1; TRBD2 matches at 12 bases. The CDR3 length is 15 residues. CDR1 is SGHRS and CDR2 is YFSETQ in the germline V gene. Unmatched junction bases numbered 7, after V lost 4 bases and J lost 8 bases. The CDR3 sequence: CASSISSGGADEQFF. The CDR3, as DNA: TGCGCCAGCAGCATCTCTAGCGGGGGGGCAGATGAGCAGTTCTTC.

V is TRBV7-3 and J is TRBJ2-3; D may be TRBD1 (6 bases). The CDR3 covers 14 residues. The germline CDR1 and CDR2 sequences are SGHTA and FQGTGA. Trimming shortened V by 1 base and J by 6 bases, and 11 bases separated the two germline ends. CDR3 DNA sequence: TGTGCCAGCAGCTTAAGATCAGGGGAGGATACGCAGTATTTT. Residues: CASSLRSGEDTQYF.

This clone was picked up a small number of times. The chain combines TRBV6-5 with TRBJ2-7, with D tentatively TRBD1 (7 bases). Looked up from germline, CDR1 is MNHEY and CDR2 is SVGAGI. The germline V and J ends were trimmed by 10 bases and 5 bases, with 18 bases remaining between them. CDR3 length: 13 amino acids. The chain's CDR3 is CATRAGGSDEQYF. The CDR3 bases are TGTGCCACCCGAGCAGGGGGGAGCGACGAGCAGTACTTC.

The chain combines TRBV28 with TRBJ2-2; TRBD1 might be the D (5 bases). Trimming removed 6 bases from V and 4 bases from J, with 9 bases in between. CDR3 size: 13 residues. Germline V lookup: CDR1 MDHEN, CDR2 SYDVKM. The CDR3 here is CASRGQFTGELFF. CDR3 nucleotide sequence: TGTGCCAGCAGGGGGCAGTTCACCGGGGAGCTGTTTTTT.

This rearrangement joins TRBV6-5 to TRBJ1-5; 7 bases are a match to TRBD1. Trimming removed 6 bases from V and 5 bases from J; junction bases left unmatched: 1. In germline, CDR1 is MNHEY, CDR2 SVGAGI. The CDR3 length is 12 residues. The CDR3 region is CASRGTDQPQHF. CDR3 nucleotides: TGTGCCAGCAGGGGGACAGATCAGCCCCAGCATTTT.

This chain joins TRBV6-5 and TRBJ2-5; TRBD2 might be the D (6 bases). V was clipped by 2 bases and J by 9 bases, with 13 bases between them. This CDR3 spans 13 amino acids. Germline V gene lookup returns CDR1 MNHEY and CDR2 SVGAGI. DNA of the CDR3: TGTGCCAGCAGTTACCTCGACCAGCGGGCCCAGTACTTC. Translating it yields CASSYLDQRAQYF.